A selection of T cell receptor beta chains follows, all from one sample in a study of blood T cell repertoires in COVID-19. Method: immunoSEQ multiplex PCR; TCRdb's copy keeps in-frame clones and lacks some. The sample lists about 200,000 clones; 65% to 90% were seen once. Source material: peripheral blood. These receptor sequences come from a human donor in a cohort sampled during active COVID-19. CDR3s include the opening cysteine and the closing phenylalanine or tryptophan. The D gene is left open where the match is weak. A clone size is listed for some rows: how often the clone was seen (once, few, many), or a class if it is expanded.

CDR3 protein: CSVLQGYEQFF
CDR3 DNA: TGCAGCGTTTTACAGGGTTATGAGCAGTTCTTC
J gene: TRBJ2-1
clone size: .
V gene: TRBV29-1
D gene: .

CDR3 protein: CASSQGITEAFF
CDR3 DNA: TGTGCCAGCAGTCAGGGAATCACTGAAGCTTTCTTT
J gene: TRBJ1-1
clone size: .
V gene: TRBV6-2/TRBV6-3
D gene: .

CDR3 protein: CASSPVGQLTGELFF
CDR3 DNA: TGTGCCAGCAGCCCAGTAGGACAGCTCACCGGGGAGCTGTTTTTT
J gene: TRBJ2-2
clone size: .
V gene: TRBV5-6
D gene: .

CDR3 protein: CASSRRMGQQKETQYF
CDR3 DNA: TGTGCCAGCAGCCGAAGAATGGGACAGCAGAAAGAGACCCAGTACTTC
J gene: TRBJ2-5
clone size: .
V gene: TRBV3-1/TRBV3-2
D gene: TRBD1

CDR3 protein: CASSLYLGQGMNTGELFF
CDR3 DNA: TGTGCCAGCAGTTTATACCTGGGACAGGGGATGAACACCGGGGAGCTGTTTTTT
J gene: TRBJ2-2
clone size: .
V gene: TRBV27
D gene: TRBD1

CDR3 protein: CASSGLTGVNTEAFF
CDR3 DNA: TGTGCCAGCAGCGGCCTGACAGGGGTGAACACTGAAGCTTTCTTT
J gene: TRBJ1-1
clone size: .
V gene: TRBV9
D gene: TRBD1

CDR3 protein: CASSLLGQGKGYEQYF
CDR3 DNA: TGTGCCAGCAGCCTCCTGGGACAGGGGAAGGGCTACGAGCAGTACTTC
J gene: TRBJ2-7
clone size: .
V gene: TRBV14
D gene: TRBD1

CDR3 protein: CASSELTGTSLKTQYF
CDR3 DNA: TGTGCCAGCAGTGAACTAACCGGGACTAGCCTAAAGACCCAGTACTTC
J gene: TRBJ2-5
clone size: .
V gene: TRBV2
D gene: TRBD2

CDR3 protein: CASTLAPGKWGQYF
CDR3 DNA: TGTGCCAGCACCCTAGCCCCGGGCAAGTGGGGGCAGTATTTT
J gene: TRBJ2-3
clone size: .
V gene: TRBV28
D gene: .

CDR3 protein: CASSLAGVRQNEKLFF
CDR3 DNA: TGCGCCAGCAGCTTGGCCGGCGTGAGACAGAATGAAAAACTGTTTTTT
J gene: TRBJ1-4
clone size: .
V gene: TRBV5-1
D gene: .

CDR3 protein: CASSLAPGTSNNEQFF
CDR3 DNA: TGTGCCAGCAGCTTGGCCCCCGGGACTAGTAACAATGAGCAGTTCTTC
J gene: TRBJ2-1
clone size: .
V gene: TRBV5-4
D gene: TRBD2

CDR3 protein: CASRLASPYEQYF
CDR3 DNA: TGTGCCAGCAGGCTAGCCAGCCCCTACGAGCAGTACTTC
J gene: TRBJ2-7
clone size: .
V gene: TRBV7-2
D gene: .

CDR3 protein: CASSLDGRETQYF
CDR3 DNA: TGTGCCAGCAGTTTAGACGGGAGAGAGACCCAGTACTTC
J gene: TRBJ2-5
clone size: .
V gene: TRBV28
D gene: .

CDR3 protein: CASSSRPYEQYF
CDR3 DNA: TGTGCCAGCAGTTCTAGACCCTACGAGCAGTACTTC
J gene: TRBJ2-7
clone size: .
V gene: TRBV12-3/TRBV12-4
D gene: .

CDR3 protein: CASSQVAGSNQPQHF
CDR3 DNA: TGCGCCAGCAGCCAAGTAGCGGGGAGCAATCAGCCCCAGCATTTT
J gene: TRBJ1-5
clone size: few
V gene: TRBV4-1
D gene: .

CDR3 protein: CASSQFLAGYNEQFF
CDR3 DNA: TGTGCCAGCAGCCAATTCCTAGCGGGATACAATGAGCAGTTCTTC
J gene: TRBJ2-1
clone size: .
V gene: TRBV4-2
D gene: TRBD2

CDR3 protein: CASSNWRADTGELFF
CDR3 DNA: TGTGCCAGCAGCAATTGGAGGGCGGACACCGGGGAGCTGTTTTTT
J gene: TRBJ2-2
clone size: .
V gene: TRBV16
D gene: .

CDR3 protein: CSVSPLLGTDTQYF
CDR3 DNA: TGCAGCGTATCTCCGTTACTGGGCACAGATACGCAGTATTTT
J gene: TRBJ2-3
clone size: .
V gene: TRBV29-1
D gene: .

CDR3 protein: CASRSRREVGELFF
CDR3 DNA: TGTGCCAGTAGGTCGCGGCGCGAGGTCGGGGAGCTGTTTTTT
J gene: TRBJ2-2
clone size: .
V gene: TRBV19
D gene: .

CDR3 protein: CATSAPGDNEQFF
CDR3 DNA: TGTGCCACCAGTGCCCCAGGTGACAATGAGCAGTTCTTC
J gene: TRBJ2-1
clone size: .
V gene: TRBV24-1
D gene: .

CDR3 protein: CASSLGTFITGELFF
CDR3 DNA: TGTGCCAGCAGCCTCGGGACTTTTATAACCGGGGAGCTGTTTTTT
J gene: TRBJ2-2
clone size: .
V gene: TRBV28
D gene: .

CDR3 protein: CARSLDRDKYTEAFF
CDR3 DNA: TGTGCCAGAAGCTTGGATCGGGACAAGTACACTGAAGCTTTCTTT
J gene: TRBJ1-1
clone size: .
V gene: TRBV5-3
D gene: .

CDR3 protein: CASSVYNYGYTF
CDR3 DNA: TGTGCCAGCAGCGTGTATAACTATGGCTACACCTTC
J gene: TRBJ1-2
clone size: .
V gene: TRBV9
D gene: .

CDR3 protein: CASSGSSYEQYF
CDR3 DNA: TGTGCCAGCAGCGGGAGCTCCTACGAGCAGTACTTC
J gene: TRBJ2-7
clone size: .
V gene: TRBV3-1/TRBV3-2
D gene: .

CDR3 protein: CSASIGTGDQPQHF
CDR3 DNA: TGCAGTGCTAGTATCGGGACAGGGGATCAGCCCCAGCATTTT
J gene: TRBJ1-5
clone size: .
V gene: TRBV20-1
D gene: TRBD1

CDR3 protein: CASSQGGLEYNEQFF
CDR3 DNA: TGCGCCAGCAGCCAAGGGGGACTAGAATACAATGAGCAGTTCTTC
J gene: TRBJ2-1
clone size: few
V gene: TRBV4-1
D gene: TRBD2

CDR3 protein: CASSIRDRGSYNEQFF
CDR3 DNA: TGTGCCAGCAGCATCCGGGACAGGGGCTCCTACAATGAGCAGTTCTTC
J gene: TRBJ2-1
clone size: .
V gene: TRBV7-2
D gene: TRBD1

CDR3 protein: CASSRFPGYEQYF
CDR3 DNA: TGTGCCAGCAGCCGATTCCCGGGTTACGAGCAGTACTTC
J gene: TRBJ2-7
clone size: .
V gene: TRBV5-6
D gene: .

CDR3 protein: CASSTIQGLSTDTQYF
CDR3 DNA: TGTGCCAGCAGCACCATACAGGGCCTAAGCACAGATACGCAGTATTTT
J gene: TRBJ2-3
clone size: .
V gene: TRBV9
D gene: .

CDR3 protein: CASSEREGSNTGELFF
CDR3 DNA: TGCGCCAGCAGCGAGCGGGAGGGGTCGAACACCGGGGAGCTGTTTTTT
J gene: TRBJ2-2
clone size: .
V gene: TRBV5-1
D gene: TRBD2

CDR3 protein: CASTYVPGGPREQYF
CDR3 DNA: TGTGCCAGCACCTACGTCCCGGGAGGGCCGAGAGAGCAGTACTTC
J gene: TRBJ2-7
clone size: .
V gene: TRBV6-6
D gene: TRBD2

CDR3 protein: CASSSQGADTEAFF
CDR3 DNA: TGCGCCAGCAGCTCGCAGGGGGCGGACACTGAAGCTTTCTTT
J gene: TRBJ1-1
clone size: .
V gene: TRBV5-1
D gene: TRBD1